This entry concerns a single T cell receptor beta chain. The CDR3 loop spans 14 amino acids. From germline, CDR1 is SGDLS and CDR2 YYNGEE. The V and J ends lost 4 bases and 10 bases, in that order; junction bases with no gene match: 8. Participants, roughly 18 to 90 years old, spanned approximately 25 US areas. In the source study's methods: Counts of nucleated cells, estimated from reference gene primer amplification, were obtained. Clones were read by immunoSEQ multiplex PCR, and TCRdb kept only the in-frame ones, dropping some. The DNA was the basis for D and trimming; V, J and clone size are from that table. The table includes 310,000 or so clones, about 88% detected once. The data are from a study of blood T cell repertoires in COVID-19.

The genes are TRBV9 and TRBJ1-6; 7 nucleotides match TRBD1. The clonotype was recovered from a woman aged 40 to 55 who had recovered from COVID-19. Sample: PBMCs or T cells enriched from blood (not recorded which). The CDR3 bases are TGTGCCAGCAGCATCAGAACAGGGGAATCACCCCTCCACTTT. Its translation is CASSIRTGESPLHF.